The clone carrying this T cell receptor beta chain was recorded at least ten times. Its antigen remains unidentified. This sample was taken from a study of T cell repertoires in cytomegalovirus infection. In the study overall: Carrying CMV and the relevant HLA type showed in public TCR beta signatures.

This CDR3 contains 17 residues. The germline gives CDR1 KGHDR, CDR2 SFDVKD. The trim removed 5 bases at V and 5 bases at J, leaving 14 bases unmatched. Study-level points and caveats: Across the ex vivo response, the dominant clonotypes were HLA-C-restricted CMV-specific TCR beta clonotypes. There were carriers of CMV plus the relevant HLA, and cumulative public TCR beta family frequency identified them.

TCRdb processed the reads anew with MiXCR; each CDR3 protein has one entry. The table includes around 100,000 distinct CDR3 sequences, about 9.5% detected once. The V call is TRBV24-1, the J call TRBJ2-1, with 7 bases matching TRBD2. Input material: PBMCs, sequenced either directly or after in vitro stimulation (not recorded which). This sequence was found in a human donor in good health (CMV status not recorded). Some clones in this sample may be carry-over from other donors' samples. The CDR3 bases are TGTGCCACCAGTGGTCCTAGCGGAGTTCCTGGCGACAATGAGCAGTTCTTC. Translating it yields CATSGPSGVPGDNEQFF.